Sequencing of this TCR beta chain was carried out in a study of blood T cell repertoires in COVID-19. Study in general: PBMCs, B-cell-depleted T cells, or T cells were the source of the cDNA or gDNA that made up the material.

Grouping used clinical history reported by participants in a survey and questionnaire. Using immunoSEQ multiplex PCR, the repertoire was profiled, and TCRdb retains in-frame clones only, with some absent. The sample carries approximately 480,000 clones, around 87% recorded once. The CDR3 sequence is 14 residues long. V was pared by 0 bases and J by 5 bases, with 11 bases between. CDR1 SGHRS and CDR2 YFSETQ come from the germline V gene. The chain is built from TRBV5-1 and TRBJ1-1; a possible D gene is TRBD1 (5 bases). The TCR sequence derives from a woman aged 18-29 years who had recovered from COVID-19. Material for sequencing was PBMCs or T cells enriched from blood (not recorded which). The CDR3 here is CASSLVTGETEAFF. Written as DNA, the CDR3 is TGCGCCAGCAGCTTGGTAACAGGCGAGACTGAAGCTTTCTTT. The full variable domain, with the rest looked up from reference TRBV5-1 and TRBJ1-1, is KAGVTQTPRYLIKTRGQQVTLSCSPISGHRSVSWYQQTPGQGLQFLFEYFSETQRNKGNFPGRFSGRQFSNSRSEMNVSTLELGDSALYLCASSLVTGETEAFFGQGTRLTVV.